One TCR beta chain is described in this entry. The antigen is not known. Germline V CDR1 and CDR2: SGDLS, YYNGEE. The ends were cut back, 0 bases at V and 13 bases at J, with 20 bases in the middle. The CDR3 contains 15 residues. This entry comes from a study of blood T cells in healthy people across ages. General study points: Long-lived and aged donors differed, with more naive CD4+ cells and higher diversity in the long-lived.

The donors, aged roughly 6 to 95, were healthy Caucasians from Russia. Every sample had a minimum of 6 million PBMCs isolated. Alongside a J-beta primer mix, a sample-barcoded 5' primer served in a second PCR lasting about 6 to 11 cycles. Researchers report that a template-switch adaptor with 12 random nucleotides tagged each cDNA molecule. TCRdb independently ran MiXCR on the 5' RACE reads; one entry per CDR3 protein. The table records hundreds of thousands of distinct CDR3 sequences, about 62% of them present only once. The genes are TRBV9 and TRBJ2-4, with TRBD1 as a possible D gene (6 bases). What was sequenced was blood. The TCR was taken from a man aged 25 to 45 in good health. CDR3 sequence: CASSVAGTAKGEQYF. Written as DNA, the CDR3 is TGTGCCAGCAGCGTAGCCGGGACGGCCAAGGGGGAGCAGTACTTC.